The 28 T cell receptor beta chains below all came from one sample that was sequenced in a study of glioma-infiltrating T cells. The iRepertoire nested amplicon-rescue multiplex PCR amplified TCR alpha and beta CDR3s from RNA. TCRdb re-derived calls from the multiplex PCR reads in MiXCR, one entry per CDR3 protein. The sample shows fewer than 250,000 distinct CDR3 sequences, 25% to 35% of them seen only once. Sequencing input: glioma tissue, nonneoplastic brain tissue, or PBMCs (not recorded which). The receptors were gathered from a human donor with low-grade glioma or glioblastoma, undergoing nonglioma brain surgery, or in good health (not recorded which).

At least ten counts were recorded for this clonotype. This chain uses TRBV27 with TRBJ1-1; D is unclear. This CDR3 has 15 amino acids. Trimming removed 5 bases at V and 0 bases at J, with 13 bases between. Germline lookup yields CDR1 MNHEY and CDR2 SMNVEV (reference sequence). Written as DNA, the CDR3 is TGTGCCAGCAGTCCGGGAGGCTTAATGAACACTGAAGCTTTCTTT. This encodes CASSPGGLMNTEAFF.

The V and J genes are TRBV15 and TRBJ2-3; D remains ambiguous. The ends were cut back, 6 bases at V and 0 bases at J, with 10 bases in the middle. The CDR3 covers 14 residues. Germline CDR1 and CDR2: LNHNV and YYDKDF (reference sequence). In DNA, the CDR3 is TGTGCCACCAGAGATCGACTTAGCACAGATACGCAGTATTTT. Translating gives CATRDRLSTDTQYF.

This clonotype showed up just a few times. The chain links TRBV19 to TRBJ2-7, with D uncertain. In germline, CDR1 is LNHDA, CDR2 SQIVND (reference sequence). The V end lost 3 bases, the J end lost 9 bases, and 18 bases lay between the germline ends. This CDR3 is built from 14 residues. As DNA, the CDR3 is TGTGCCAGTAGTATGCAAGGCTATTTCTCGTCGCAGTACTTC. Encoded protein: CASSMQGYFSSQYF.

This clonotype came up many times. The chain employs TRBV20-1 and TRBJ1-5, with 8 bases that match TRBD1. This CDR3 is 20 amino acids long. V trimming: 6 bases; J trimming: 1 base; junction bases outside the gene matches: 23. From germline, CDR1 is DFQATT and CDR2 SNEGSKA (reference sequence). The CDR3 region has the DNA TGCAGTGCCAGGCCGACAGGGGACGCCGCGTTGATGCGGAGCAATCAGCCCCAGCATTTT. Its translation: CSARPTGDAALMRSNQPQHF.

There are a few counts of this clonotype. Given a much more abundant clone one base away, this may be a read error. The chain has TRBV7-2 and TRBJ2-5; 8 positions agree with TRBD2. Germline V gene lookup returns CDR1 SGHTA and CDR2 FQGNSA. The CDR3 has 15 residues. The CDR3 sequence is CASSYTGGPKETRYF. The CDR3 region has the DNA TGTGCCAGCAGCTATACGGGAGGGCCCAAGGAGACCCGGTACTTC.

This clonotype was counted ten times or more. V gene TRBV6-1 combines with J gene TRBJ2-7; 8 bases are a match to TRBD2. This CDR3 spans 14 amino acids. V was clipped by 8 bases and J by 2 bases; unmatched bases: 8. Germline-derived CDR1 and CDR2 are MNHNS and SASEGT. CDR3 nucleotides: TGTGCCAGCGGAAAGATTAGCGGGGCCTACGAGCAGTACTTC. It encodes CASGKISGAYEQYF.

This clonotype has a count of ten or more. The chain is built from TRBV20-1 and TRBJ2-7; D remains unclear. V was clipped by 1 base and J by 0 bases, with 10 bases between them. Germline lookup yields CDR1 DFQATT and CDR2 SNEGSKA (reference sequence). The CDR3 has 14 residues. The CDR3 region is CSARVRSSSYEQYF. The DNA for the CDR3 is TGCAGTGCTAGAGTACGGTCGAGCTCCTACGAGCAGTACTTC.

This clonotype was counted at least ten times. The chain employs TRBV28 and TRBJ2-1; D is possibly TRBD2 (6 bases). V was pared by 3 bases and J by 8 bases, with 8 bases between. CDR3 length: 12 amino acids. Germline V CDR1 and CDR2: MDHEN, SYDVKM. The CDR3 coding sequence is TGTGCCAGCAGTTTGCGGGGAGATGAGCAGTTCTTC. It is translated as CASSLRGDEQFF.

This clonotype was recorded a few times. The chain links TRBV2 to TRBJ2-5; 10 nucleotides align to TRBD1. Germline V CDR1 and CDR2: SNHLY, FYNNEI. V lost 1 base to trimming and J lost 5 bases; unmatched junction nucleotides: 1. CDR3 size: 14 residues. The CDR3 loop is CASSEEGQGETQYF. CDR3 DNA: TGTGCCAGCAGTGAAGAGGGACAGGGGGAGACCCAGTACTTC.

Notes on this clonotype: A read error may be the cause here, since a much bigger clone is one base away. V and J are TRBV19 and TRBJ1-6; D perhaps matches TRBD1 (5 bases). This CDR3 has 15 residues. The V gene's germline CDR1 is LNHDA and CDR2 SQIVND (reference sequence). Trimming cost V 4 bases and J 9 bases, with 16 bases left between them. The CDR3 here is CASSTGTENSSPLHF. The CDR3 coding sequence is TGTGCCAGTAGTACCGGGACGGAGAATAGTTCACCCCTCCACTTT.

The chain joins TRBV3-1 to TRBJ2-1, with no clear D. In germline, CDR1 is LGHDT, CDR2 YNNKEL (reference sequence). V lost 0 bases and J lost 4, with 7 bases in between. The CDR3 is 14 amino acids. CDR3 amino acids: CASSQDRPYNEQFF. Written as DNA, the CDR3 is TGTGCCAGCAGCCAAGATCGCCCTTACAATGAGCAGTTCTTC.

J is TRBJ2-5 and V is TRBV29-1; a possible D gene is TRBD2 (7 bases). The CDR3 loop spans 13 amino acids. Trimming took off 6 bases at V and 5 bases at J, with 16 bases between the two ends. CDR1 is SQVTM and CDR2 is ANQGSEA in the germline V gene. The CDR3 here is CSVDPGGGETQYF. For the CDR3, the DNA is TGCAGCGTCGACCCGGGGGGCGGGGAGACCCAGTACTTC.

In the case of this clonotype: One end of the junction is discordant with germline, which a read error may explain. This chain connects TRBV6-1 to TRBJ2-2; D unclear. CDR1 and CDR2 (germline): MNHNS, SASEGT. The CDR3 extends over 12 amino acids. CDR3 sequence reads: CARSEVAGELFF. The CDR3 DNA is TGCGCCAGAAGTGAAGTAGCCGGGGAGCTGTTTTTT.

Concerning this clonotype: A much larger clone lies one base from this, so it may be a read error. V is TRBV12-3 or TRBV12-4 and J is TRBJ1-2, with D possibly being TRBD1 (6 bases). The CDR3 consists of 11 residues. The CDR3 protein is CASTTGYDYTF. DNA for the CDR3: TGTGCCAGCACGACAGGCTATGACTACACCTTC.

This clonotype was counted between two and nine times. The J gene is TRBJ2-3, the V gene TRBV3-1, with D perhaps TRBD1 or TRBD2 (5 bases each). Germline CDR1 reads LGHDT; CDR2 reads YNNKEL (reference sequence). V lost 4 bases to trimming and J lost 5 bases, with 19 bases between them. This CDR3 is 16 amino acids long. In nucleotides, the CDR3 is TGTGCCAGCAGCCCAATCCAAGGGGTTGAGGGAGATACGCAGTATTTT. Protein sequence: CASSPIQGVEGDTQYF.

This chain uses TRBV6-2 or TRBV6-3 with TRBJ2-7; 16 bases align to TRBD2. V shed 6 bases and J 6 bases; nucleotides not matched to a gene: 5. The CDR3 is 15 amino acids. Germline CDR1 and CDR2: MNHEY and SVGEGT. CDR3: CASSFGTSGRGEQYF. In nucleotides, the CDR3 is TGTGCCAGCAGCTTCGGGACTAGCGGGAGGGGCGAGCAGTACTTC.

The table lists this clonotype with many counts. V usage is TRBV27 and J usage is TRBJ2-1; 12 nucleotides match TRBD2. The CDR3 is 15 residues long. Germline V gives CDR1 MNHEY, CDR2 SMNVEV (reference sequence). The trim removed 7 bases at V and 10 bases at J, leaving 11 bases unmatched. Written as DNA, the CDR3 is TGTGCCAGCACTTCCGGACTAGCGGGACGGATGGAGCAGTTCTTC. It codes for CASTSGLAGRMEQFF.

This clonotype was seen ten or more times. The chain links TRBV7-9 to TRBJ2-1, with TRBD2 matching over 12 bases. This CDR3 is built from 16 residues. V shed 2 bases, J shed 4 bases, and the junction held 3 bases outside the gene matches. Per the germline V gene, CDR1 is SEHNR and CDR2 is FQNEAQ (reference sequence). The CDR3 nucleotides are TGTGCCAGCAGCTTACCCACTAGCGGGGGGTACAATGAGCAGTTCTTC. Translation: CASSLPTSGGYNEQFF.

Note on this clonotype: This could be a read error, since a much larger clone is one nucleotide away. The chain has TRBV14 and TRBJ1-6; 10 bases fit TRBD1. Germline lookup yields CDR1 SGHDN and CDR2 FVKESK. The CDR3 sequence is 16 residues long. The CDR3 DNA reads TGTGCCAGCAGCCAAGATCGCGGACAGGGGGATTCACCCTTCCACTTT. Translating gives CASSQDRGQGDSPFHF.

In regard to this clonotype: A much larger clonotype is one base distant, so this may be a read error. The DNA of the CDR3 is TGTGCCGGCAGCTCGAAACTAGCGGGAGACTACAATGAGCAGTTCTTC. Its protein is CAGSSKLAGDYNEQFF. V usage is TRBV7-2 and J usage is TRBJ2-1, with 11 bases identical to TRBD2. The germline CDR1 and CDR2 sequences are SGHTA and FQGNSA. This CDR3 contains 16 residues.

Details on this clonotype: A much larger clone sits a single nucleotide away, making a read error possible. This chain links TRBV7-9 with TRBJ1-1; a possible D gene is TRBD1 (6 bases). The V end lost 5 bases, the J end lost 9 bases, and 19 bases lay between the germline ends. CDR3 length equals 14 residues. Per the germline V gene, CDR1 is SEHNR and CDR2 is FQNEAQ (reference sequence). As DNA, the CDR3 is TGTGCCAGCAGCCGGGGGCAGGGGTACCCTCAAGCTTTCTTT. Translation: CASSRGQGYPQAFF.

V usage is TRBV4-1 and J usage is TRBJ2-7; D is unclear. The V end lost 0 bases, the J end lost 1 base, and 13 bases lay between the germline ends. Germline assignment: CDR1 MGHRA and CDR2 YSYEKL. The CDR3 runs 16 residues. As DNA, the CDR3 is TGCGCCAGCAGCCAAGATCAGAGGTCTCCATCCTACGAGCAGTACTTC. Protein sequence: CASSQDQRSPSYEQYF.

This clonotype was counted at least ten times. This CDR3 reads CASSPAGGSYEQYF. The CDR3 DNA reads TGCGCCAGCAGCCCAGCGGGAGGCTCCTACGAGCAGTACTTC. This sequence joins TRBV4-1 and TRBJ2-7; 9 bases agree with TRBD2. The CDR3 contains 14 residues. Trimming cost V 4 bases and J 0 bases; bases outside gene matches: 1. Germline V gene lookup returns CDR1 MGHRA and CDR2 YSYEKL.

Many counts were recorded for this clonotype. This chain uses TRBV6-1 with TRBJ1-5; 10 nucleotides line up with TRBD1. The V gene end was trimmed by 8 bases and the J gene end by 6 bases; junction bases not matched to a gene: 10. Germline CDR1 MNHNS, CDR2 SASEGT. This CDR3 spans 15 amino acids. CDR3 nucleotides: TGTGCCAGCGTGGAAGGAGGGACAGGGGTTCAGCCCCAGCATTTT. It yields the protein CASVEGGTGVQPQHF.

This clonotype appeared many times. CDR3 DNA: TGTGCCAGCTCACCCGGGAGTACCTACGAGCAGTACTTC. Amino acid sequence: CASSPGSTYEQYF. The chain joins TRBV18 to TRBJ2-7; a possible D gene is TRBD2 (6 bases). V shed 3 bases and J shed 2 bases, with 8 bases lying between them. The CDR3 has 13 residues. Per germline, CDR1 KGHSH and CDR2 LQKENI.

This clonotype was recorded at least ten times. The gene calls are TRBV12-3 or TRBV12-4 and TRBJ2-1; D is undetermined. The CDR3 covers 16 residues. The ends were cut back, 5 bases at V and 4 bases at J, with 18 bases in the middle. As DNA, the CDR3 is TGTGCCAGCAGTCCGGTTCGAATAGGATCATACAATGAGCAGTTCTTC. Amino acids: CASSPVRIGSYNEQFF.

Details on this clonotype: Its ends do not fully match the called genes, so a read error is possible. V and J are TRBV27 and TRBJ1-2, with TRBD1 identical over 7 bases. Germline CDR1 MNHEY, CDR2 SMNVEV (reference sequence). This CDR3 comprises 15 residues. The CDR3 DNA is TGTGCTAGCAGCCTGTTCGAGACAGGGAGAGATGGCTACACCTTC. Its translation: CASSLFETGRDGYTF.

The table lists this clonotype with many counts. The chain combines TRBV11-2 with TRBJ1-4, with D perhaps matching TRBD1 (6 bases). The CDR3 has 15 residues. V was cut by 0 bases and J by 8 bases, with 13 bases left in between. Germline CDR1 is SGHAT and CDR2 is FQNNGV. CDR3 coding DNA: TGTGCCAGCAGCTTAGATCAGGGGCGGACGGAAAAACTGTTTTTT. Its translation: CASSLDQGRTEKLFF.